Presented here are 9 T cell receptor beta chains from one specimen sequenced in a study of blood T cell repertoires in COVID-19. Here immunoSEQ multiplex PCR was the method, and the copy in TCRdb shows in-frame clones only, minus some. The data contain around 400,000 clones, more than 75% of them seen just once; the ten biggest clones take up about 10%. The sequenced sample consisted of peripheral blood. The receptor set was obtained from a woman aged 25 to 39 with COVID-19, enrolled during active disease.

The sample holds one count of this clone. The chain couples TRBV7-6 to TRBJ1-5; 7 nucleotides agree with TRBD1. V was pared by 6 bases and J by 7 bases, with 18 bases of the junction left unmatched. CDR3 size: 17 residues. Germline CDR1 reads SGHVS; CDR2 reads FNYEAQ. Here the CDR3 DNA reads TGTGCCAGCAGTCTAGGGGCAGGGGGAGGTTTGTGGCAGCCCCAGCATTTT. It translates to CASSLGAGGGLWQPQHF.

CDR3 protein: CASSLLPGGSYNEQFF. The CDR3 DNA reads as TGTGCCAGCAGCCTCCTCCCAGGGGGCTCCTACAATGAGCAGTTCTTC. The chain joins TRBV3-1 (or the pseudogene TRBV3-2) to TRBJ2-1; 7 positions match TRBD1. This CDR3 is built from 16 residues. With 4 bases clipped from V and 0 bases from J, the junction kept 6 bases outside the gene matches. The germline gives CDR1 LGHDT, CDR2 YNNKEL (reference sequence).

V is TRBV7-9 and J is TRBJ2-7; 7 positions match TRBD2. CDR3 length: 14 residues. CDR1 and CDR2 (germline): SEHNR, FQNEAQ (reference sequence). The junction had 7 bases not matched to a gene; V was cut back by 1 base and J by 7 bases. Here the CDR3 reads CASSLGGGPGEQYF. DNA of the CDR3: TGTGCCAGCAGCTTAGGGGGAGGGCCTGGGGAGCAGTACTTC.

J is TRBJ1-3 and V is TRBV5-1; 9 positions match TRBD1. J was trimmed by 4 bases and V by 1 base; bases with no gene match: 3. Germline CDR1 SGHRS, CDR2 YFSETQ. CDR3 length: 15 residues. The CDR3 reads CASSLIGTGGNTIYF. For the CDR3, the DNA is TGCGCCAGCAGCTTGATCGGGACAGGGGGAAACACCATATATTTT.

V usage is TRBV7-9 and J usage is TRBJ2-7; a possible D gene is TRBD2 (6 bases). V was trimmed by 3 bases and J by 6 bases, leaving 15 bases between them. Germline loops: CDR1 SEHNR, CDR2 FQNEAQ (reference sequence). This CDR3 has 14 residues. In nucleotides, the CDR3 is TGTGCCAGCAGCTTGGTGGGACTCGCTGCCGAGCAGTACTTC. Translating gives CASSLVGLAAEQYF.

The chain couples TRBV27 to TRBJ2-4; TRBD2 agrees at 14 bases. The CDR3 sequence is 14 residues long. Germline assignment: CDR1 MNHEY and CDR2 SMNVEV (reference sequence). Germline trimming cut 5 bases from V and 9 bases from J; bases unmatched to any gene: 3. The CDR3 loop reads CASSQGLAGGIQYF. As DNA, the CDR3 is TGTGCCAGCAGTCAAGGACTAGCGGGAGGCATTCAGTACTTC.

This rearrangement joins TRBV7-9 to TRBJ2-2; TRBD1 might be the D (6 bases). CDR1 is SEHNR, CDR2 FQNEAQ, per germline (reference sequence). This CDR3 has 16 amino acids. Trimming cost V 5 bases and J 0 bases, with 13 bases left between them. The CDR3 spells CASSTLQGANTGELFF. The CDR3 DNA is TGTGCCAGCAGCACCTTACAGGGCGCGAACACCGGGGAGCTGTTTTTT.

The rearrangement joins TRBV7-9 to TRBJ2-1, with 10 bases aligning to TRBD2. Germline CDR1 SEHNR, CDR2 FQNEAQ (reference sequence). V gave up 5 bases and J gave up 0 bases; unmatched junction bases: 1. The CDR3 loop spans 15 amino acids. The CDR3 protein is CASSPSGSSYNEQFF. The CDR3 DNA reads TGTGCCAGCAGCCCTAGCGGGAGCTCCTACAATGAGCAGTTCTTC.

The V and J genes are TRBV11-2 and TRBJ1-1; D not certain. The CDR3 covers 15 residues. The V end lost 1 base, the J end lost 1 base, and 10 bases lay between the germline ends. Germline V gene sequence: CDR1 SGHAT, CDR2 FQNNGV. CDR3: CASSLVVVANTEAFF. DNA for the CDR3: TGTGCCAGCAGCTTAGTTGTCGTAGCGAACACTGAAGCTTTCTTT. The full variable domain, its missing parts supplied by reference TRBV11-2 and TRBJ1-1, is EAGVAQSPRYKIIEKRQSVAFWCNPISGHATLYWYQQILGQGPKLLIQFQNNGVVDDSQLPKDRFSAERLKGVDSTLKIQPAKLEDSAVYLCASSLVVVANTEAFFGQGTRLTVV.